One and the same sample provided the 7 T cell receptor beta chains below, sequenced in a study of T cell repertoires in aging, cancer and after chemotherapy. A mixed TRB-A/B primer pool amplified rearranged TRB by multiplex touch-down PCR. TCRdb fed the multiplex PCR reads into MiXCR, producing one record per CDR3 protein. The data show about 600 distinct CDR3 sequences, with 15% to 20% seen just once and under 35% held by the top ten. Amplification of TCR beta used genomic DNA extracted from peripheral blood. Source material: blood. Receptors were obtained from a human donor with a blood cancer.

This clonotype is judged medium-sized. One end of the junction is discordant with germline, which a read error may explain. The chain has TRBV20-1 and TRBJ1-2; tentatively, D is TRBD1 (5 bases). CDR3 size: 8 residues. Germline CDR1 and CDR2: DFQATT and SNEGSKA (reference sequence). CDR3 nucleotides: TGCAGTGCAAGGGACGCTTTCTTC. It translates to CSARDAFF.

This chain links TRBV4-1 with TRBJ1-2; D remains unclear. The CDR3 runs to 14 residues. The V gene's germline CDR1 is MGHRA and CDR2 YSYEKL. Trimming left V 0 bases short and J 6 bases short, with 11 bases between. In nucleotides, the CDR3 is TGCGCCAGCAGCCAAGATCTCTGGCAGCATGGCTACACCTTC. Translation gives CASSQDLWQHGYTF.

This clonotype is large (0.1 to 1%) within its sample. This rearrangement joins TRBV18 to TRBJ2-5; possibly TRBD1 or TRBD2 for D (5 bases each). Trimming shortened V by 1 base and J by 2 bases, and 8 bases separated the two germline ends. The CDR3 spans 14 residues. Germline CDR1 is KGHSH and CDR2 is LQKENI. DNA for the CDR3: TGTGCCAGCTCACCACGGGGCGGGCAAGAGACCCAGTACTTC. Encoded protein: CASSPRGGQETQYF. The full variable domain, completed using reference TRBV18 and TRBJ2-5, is NAGVMQNPRHLVRRRGQEARLRCSPMKGHSHVYWYRQLPEEGLKFMVYLQKENIIDESGMPKERFSAEFPKEGPSILRIQQVVRGDSAAYFCASSPRGGQETQYFGPGTRLLVL.

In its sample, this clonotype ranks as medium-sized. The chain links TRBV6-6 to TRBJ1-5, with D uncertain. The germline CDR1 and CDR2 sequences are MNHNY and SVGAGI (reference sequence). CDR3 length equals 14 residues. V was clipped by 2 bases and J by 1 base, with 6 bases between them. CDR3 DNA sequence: TGTGCCAGCAGTTACGGGGAAAGCAATCAGCCCCAGCATTTT. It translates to CASSYGESNQPQHF.

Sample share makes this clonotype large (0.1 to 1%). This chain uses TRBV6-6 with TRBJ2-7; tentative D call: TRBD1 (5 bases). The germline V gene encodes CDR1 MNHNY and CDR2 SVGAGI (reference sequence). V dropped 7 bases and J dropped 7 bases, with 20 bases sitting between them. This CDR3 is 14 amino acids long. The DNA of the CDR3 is TGTGCCAGCACCCCCTTGCAGGGTACTTGGGAGCAGTACTTC. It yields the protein CASTPLQGTWEQYF.

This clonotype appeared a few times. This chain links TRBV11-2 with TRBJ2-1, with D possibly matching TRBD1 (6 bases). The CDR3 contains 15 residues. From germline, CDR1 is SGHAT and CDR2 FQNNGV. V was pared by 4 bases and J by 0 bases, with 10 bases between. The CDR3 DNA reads TGTGCCAGCAGCTCTACAGGGAGCTCCTACAATGAGCAGTTCTTC. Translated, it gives CASSSTGSSYNEQFF.

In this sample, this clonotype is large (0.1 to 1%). The CDR3 DNA reads as TGTGCCTGGTATACAGGGTTCTATGGCTACACCTTC. Translated: CAWYTGFYGYTF. This rearrangement joins TRBV30 to TRBJ1-2, with D possibly being TRBD1 (6 bases). Trimming stripped 5 bases from V and 4 bases from J, with 11 bases between. Germline V gene data show CDR1 as GTSNPN and CDR2 as SVGIG (reference sequence). CDR3 length: 12 amino acids.